This entry lists 24 T cell receptor beta chains sequenced from one sample in a study of STAT3 mutations in large granular lymphocyte leukemia. Broader study findings: In T-cell large granular lymphocyte leukemia, about half of patients showed multiple immunodominant subclonotypes.

Sequenced by immunoSEQ multiplex PCR; TCRdb stores in-frame clones only, minus some. The sample holds approximately 10,000 clones; 76% are singletons and the top ten take around 48%. These TCRs' antigens remain unknown. The specimen sequenced was peripheral blood mononuclear cells. These receptor sequences come from a man aged 55 to 70 with T-cell large granular lymphocyte leukemia. Some clones in this sample may be carry-over from other donors' samples.

The chain combines TRBV2 with TRBJ1-4; TRBD1 matches 8 bases. Looked up from germline, CDR1 is SNHLY and CDR2 is FYNNEI. V trimming: 6 bases; J trimming: 5 bases; junction bases outside the gene matches: 2. There are 13 residues in the CDR3. CDR3 coding DNA: TGTGCCAGCAGCCGACAGGGGAATGAAAAACTGTTTTTT. It codes for CASSRQGNEKLFF.

The rearrangement joins TRBV9 to TRBJ2-3; the D gene is possibly TRBD2 (6 bases). V lost 0 bases and J lost 2, with 10 bases in between. CDR1 is SGDLS, CDR2 YYNGEE, per germline. The CDR3 runs 15 residues. The CDR3 reads CASSVVAGLTDTQYF. CDR3 coding DNA: TGTGCCAGCAGCGTAGTCGCGGGACTCACAGATACGCAGTATTTT.

This clone was seen once. CDR3 DNA sequence: TGTGCCAGCAGCTTAGTTGGGGGGAGTGACTACAATGAGCAGTTCTTC. It specifies CASSLVGGSDYNEQFF. The rearrangement links TRBV11-3 to TRBJ2-1; possibly TRBD2 for D (6 bases). Trimming removed 1 base at V and 3 bases at J, with 13 bases between. Germline loops: CDR1 SGHNT, CDR2 YENEEA. This CDR3 spans 16 amino acids.

The V and J genes are TRBV27 and TRBJ1-5, with D hard to call. V lost 2 bases to trimming and J lost 5 bases, with 22 bases between them. Germline V gene lookup returns CDR1 MNHEY and CDR2 SMNVEV (reference sequence). This CDR3 has 18 residues. The CDR3 bases are TGTGCCAGCAGTTTAACGGCAGGAGGAGAGCTGGTCGATCAGCCCCAGCATTTT. Translated: CASSLTAGGELVDQPQHF.

The chain joins TRBV6-1 to TRBJ2-3; no definite D call. The V gene lost 7 bases and the J gene lost 4 bases, with 18 bases spanning the gap. CDR1 is MNHNS, CDR2 SASEGT, per germline. The CDR3 covers 15 residues. The CDR3 loop reads CASTPLEFGADTQYF. Written as DNA, the CDR3 is TGTGCCAGCACCCCGTTAGAGTTCGGAGCAGATACGCAGTATTTT.

The chain recombines TRBV10-2 with TRBJ1-5; 7 bases line up with TRBD1. The germline V gene encodes CDR1 WSHSY and CDR2 SAAADI. V shed 0 bases, J shed 4 bases, and the junction held 0 bases outside the gene matches. This CDR3 is built from 14 residues. The DNA of the CDR3 is TGCGCCAGCAGTGAGTCGGGACAGAATCAGCCCCAGCATTTT. Amino acid sequence: CASSESGQNQPQHF.

This clone has only a few counts. The V call is TRBV4-3, the J call TRBJ1-5; no reliable D call. CDR3 length: 13 residues. The V and J ends lost 4 bases and 2 bases respectively, with 6 bases between them. Germline loops: CDR1 LGHNA, CDR2 YSLEER. The CDR3 sequence: CASSPRRNQPQHF. The CDR3 DNA sequence: TGCGCCAGCAGCCCCCGGCGCAATCAGCCCCAGCATTTT.

This chain uses TRBV27 with TRBJ2-1; 8 bases agree with TRBD1. CDR1 and CDR2 from the germline V gene are MNHEY and SMNVEV (reference sequence). CDR3 length equals 12 residues. Trimming cost V 10 bases and J 6 bases; bases outside gene matches: 5. The CDR3 region has the DNA TGTGCCACCCTTGGGACAGGCAATGAGCAGTTCTTC. Protein product: CATLGTGNEQFF.

In nucleotides, the CDR3 is TGTGCCAGCAGTCCGACAGTAGCGGGCGAGCAGTACTTC. Translated, it gives CASSPTVAGEQYF. The chain is built from TRBV28 and TRBJ2-7, with 7 nucleotides matching TRBD2. The CDR3 length is 13 residues. The V gene end was trimmed by 5 bases and the J gene end by 6 bases; junction bases not matched to a gene: 7. Germline V gene lookup returns CDR1 MDHEN and CDR2 SYDVKM.

The chain links TRBV15 to TRBJ2-7; possibly TRBD1 for D (5 bases). Germline V gene sequence: CDR1 LNHNV, CDR2 YYDKDF (reference sequence). The CDR3 is made up of 12 amino acids. V lost 1 base to trimming and J lost 5 bases, with 6 bases between them. The CDR3 nucleotides are TGTGCCACCAGCAGAGCAGGGAACGAGCAGTACTTC. Encoded protein: CATSRAGNEQYF.

The chain couples TRBV7-2 to TRBJ2-1; D is possibly TRBD2 (5 bases). Looked up from germline, CDR1 is SGHTA and CDR2 is FQGNSA. The CDR3 loop spans 13 amino acids. The germline V and J ends were trimmed by 0 bases and 9 bases, with 9 bases remaining between them. DNA for the CDR3: TGTGCCAGCAGCTTAGCGCCGGGAACTGAGCAGTTCTTC. It codes for CASSLAPGTEQFF.

The chain joins TRBV6-6 to TRBJ1-5; D not certain. This CDR3 region has 15 residues. V lost 7 bases, J lost 0 bases, and 13 bases lay in between. Germline loops: CDR1 MNHNY, CDR2 SVGAGI (reference sequence). The CDR3 loop reads CASTGQVLSNQPQHF. The CDR3 region has the DNA TGTGCCAGCACCGGGCAGGTGCTTAGCAATCAGCCCCAGCATTTT.

V and J are TRBV6-1 and TRBJ1-2, with D perhaps matching TRBD1 (6 bases). V was shortened by 7 bases and J by 6 bases, with 12 bases between the two germline ends. The germline V gene encodes CDR1 MNHNS and CDR2 SASEGT. This CDR3 spans 12 amino acids. The CDR3 sequence is CASTLTGDGYTF. The DNA for the CDR3 is TGTGCCAGCACCTTGACAGGCGATGGCTACACCTTC.

This chain joins TRBV5-4 and TRBJ1-1; D uncertain. V lost 2 bases and J 0 bases, leaving 5 bases between the germline ends. CDR3 length: 13 residues. The germline gives CDR1 SGHNT, CDR2 YYREEE (reference sequence). This CDR3 is CASSLPLNTEAFF. CDR3 bases: TGTGCCAGCAGCTTACCTCTGAACACTGAAGCTTTCTTT.

V gene TRBV5-4 combines with J gene TRBJ1-2, with no clear D. V lost 1 base to trimming and J lost 0 bases, with 13 bases between them. Germline CDR1 reads SGHNT; CDR2 reads YYREEE (reference sequence). The CDR3 runs to 16 residues. In DNA, the CDR3 is TGTGCCAGCAGCTTGCCCTCCCGACATTCTAACTATGGCTACACCTTC. It encodes CASSLPSRHSNYGYTF.

The chain is built from TRBV7-6 and TRBJ2-7; 9 bases fit TRBD2. J lost 3 bases, V lost 5 bases, and 5 bases had no gene match. In germline, CDR1 is SGHVS, CDR2 FNYEAQ. The CDR3 runs to 14 residues. The CDR3 is CASSIAGGLYEQYF. In nucleotides, the CDR3 is TGTGCCAGCAGCATCGCGGGAGGGCTCTACGAGCAGTACTTC.

This clone is a singleton in its sample. The CDR3 spells CATSGTSGNTDTQYF. The CDR3 DNA is TGTGCCACCAGCGGGACTAGCGGGAACACAGATACGCAGTATTTT. V usage is TRBV15 and J usage is TRBJ2-3, with 13 positions matching TRBD2. The V segment lost 5 bases and the J segment 2 bases; nucleotides outside the gene matches: 1. The CDR3 loop spans 15 amino acids. In germline, CDR1 is LNHNV, CDR2 YYDKDF (reference sequence).

The chain carries TRBV19 and TRBJ2-7; D possibly corresponds to TRBD1 (7 bases). This CDR3 comprises 15 residues. Per germline, CDR1 LNHDA and CDR2 SQIVND (reference sequence). Trimming cost V 6 bases and J 0 bases, with 15 bases left between them. DNA for the CDR3: TGTGCCAGTAGGAGTGCGGGACAGAGCTCCTACGAGCAGTACTTC. Protein sequence: CASRSAGQSSYEQYF.

The chain employs TRBV5-1 and TRBJ2-3, with D maybe TRBD2 (6 bases). V lost 7 bases, J lost 4 bases, and 16 bases lay in between. Germline V CDR1 and CDR2: SGHRS, YFSETQ. This CDR3 has 14 residues. CDR3 DNA: TGCGCCAGCGGTGCGGGACCTCCGCCAGATACGCAGTATTTT. It specifies CASGAGPPPDTQYF.

The V call is TRBV6-1, the J call TRBJ2-7, with D maybe TRBD1 (6 bases). CDR3 length: 13 amino acids. Germline values: CDR1 MNHNS, CDR2 SASEGT. Trimming pared 8 bases from V and 7 bases from J, leaving 18 bases between. CDR3 bases: TGTGCCAGCGGAGGCAGGGGCGGAGGTGAGCAGTACTTC. Translation gives CASGGRGGGEQYF.

The chain has TRBV29-1 and TRBJ2-5; TRBD2 aligns across 9 bases. The trim removed 3 bases at V and 5 bases at J, leaving 10 bases unmatched. Germline V CDR1 and CDR2: SQVTM, ANQGSEA. CDR3 length: 15 amino acids. The DNA of the CDR3 is TGCAGCGTTGATCGGGGCGGGAGGGCGGTGGAGACCCAGTACTTC. Translation: CSVDRGGRAVETQYF.

This clone was recorded only once. The chain is built from TRBV27 and TRBJ1-4; a weak D match, TRBD1 (5 bases). The CDR3 has 14 residues. Germline CDR1 MNHEY, CDR2 SMNVEV (reference sequence). Between the trimmed V and J ends, which lost 2 bases and 8 bases, there was a span of 12 bases. In DNA form, the CDR3 reads TGTGCCAGCAGTTTAGGAGGGGATCGCGAAAAACTGTTTTTT. Its translation is CASSLGGDREKLFF.

This clone was seen just once. V usage is TRBV7-9 and J usage is TRBJ1-1; 7 positions agree with TRBD1. The CDR3 has 16 amino acids. Per the germline V gene, CDR1 is SEHNR and CDR2 is FQNEAQ (reference sequence). J was trimmed by 1 base and V by 6 bases; bases with no gene match: 11. CDR3 sequence reads: CASRLIWRGQNTEAFF. CDR3 sequence (DNA): TGTGCCAGCAGACTGATTTGGAGGGGGCAGAACACTGAAGCTTTCTTT.

This clone was seen a few times. CDR3: CAWSGGLADYNEQFF. In DNA form, the CDR3 reads TGTGCCTGGAGTGGGGGTCTAGCGGACTACAATGAGCAGTTCTTC. The chain employs TRBV30 and TRBJ2-1; 7 positions match TRBD2. The CDR3 consists of 15 residues. Germline CDR1 is GTSNPN and CDR2 is SVGIG (reference sequence). J lost 3 bases, V lost 1 base, and 6 bases had no gene match.